This TCR beta chain was profiled in a study of T-cell memory formation after mild COVID-19. Notes on the study in general: Memory sampled before infection contained some responding clones, suggesting cross-reactive memory joined.

This CDR3 comprises 13 residues. V shed 5 bases and J 8 bases; nucleotides not matched to a gene: 6. Concerning this clonotype: Antigen: not known.

One entry per CDR3 protein, called by TCRdb with MiXCR from the 5' RACE reads. The table records about 180,000 distinct CDR3 sequences, about a fifth of them present only once. V and J are TRBV12-3 or TRBV12-4 and TRBJ1-2; 9 nucleotides match TRBD1. Source material: PBMCs or a T cell subset sorted from them (not recorded which). The TCR was taken from a man between 18 and 29 years old who had mild COVID-19 (a few samples of this study predate the infection). Cell type and time point are not known. The CDR3 DNA follows: TGTGCCAGCAGTCCCCGGGACAGGGACGGCTACACCTTC. Encoded protein: CASSPRDRDGYTF.